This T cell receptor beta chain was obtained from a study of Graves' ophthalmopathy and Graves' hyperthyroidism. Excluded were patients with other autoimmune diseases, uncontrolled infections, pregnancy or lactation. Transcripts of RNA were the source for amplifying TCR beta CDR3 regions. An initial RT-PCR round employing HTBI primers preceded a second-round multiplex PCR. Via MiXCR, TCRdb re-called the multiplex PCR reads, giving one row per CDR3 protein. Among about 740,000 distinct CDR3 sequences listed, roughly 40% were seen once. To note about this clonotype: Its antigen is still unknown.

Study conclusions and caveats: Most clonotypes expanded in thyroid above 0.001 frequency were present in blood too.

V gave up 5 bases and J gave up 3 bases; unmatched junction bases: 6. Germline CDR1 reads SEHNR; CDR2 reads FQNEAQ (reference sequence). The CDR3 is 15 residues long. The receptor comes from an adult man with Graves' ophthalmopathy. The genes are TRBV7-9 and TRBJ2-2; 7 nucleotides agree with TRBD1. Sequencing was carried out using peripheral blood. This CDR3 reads CASSISGTDTGELFF. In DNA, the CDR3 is TGTGCCAGCAGCATCTCAGGGACAGACACCGGGGAGCTGTTTTTT.